This TCR beta chain was recovered during a study of Graves' ophthalmopathy and Graves' hyperthyroidism (dated by TCRdb to 2017 to 2018). Context from the whole study: Peripheral blood was collected at initial diagnosis, prior to any treatment. The study used signatures of the TCR beta repertoire to tell Graves' ophthalmopathy apart from Graves' hyperthyroidism and to predict which patients would progress to ophthalmopathy. In total, some 130 blood samples were TCR-sequenced: 40 to 45 ophthalmopathy, approximately 80 hyperthyroidism and some 17 hyperthyroidism-to-ophthalmopathy patients. A discovery set of 100 patients (roughly 43 ophthalmopathy, under 65 stable hyperthyroidism) was enrolled to explore V-J signatures distinguishing ophthalmopathy from hyperthyroidism. An independent validation cohort was composed of around 19 hyperthyroidism patients and around 16 patients who later progressed from hyperthyroidism to ophthalmopathy. In roughly 6 hyperthyroidism patients, the T-cell repertoires found in thyroid tissue were compared with those found in blood. Following sample collection, hyperthyroidism patients were given methimazole at a starting dose of 30 mg daily, and ophthalmopathy patients were given high-dose intravenous methylprednisolone. General study outcomes and caveats: Most of the expanded thyroid clonotypes with a frequency above 0.001 were also detected in blood, and it was suggested that the thyroid immune response may be reflected by blood repertoires. Sample size was not predetermined statistically, and investigators were not blinded to group allocation. In validation, the model predicted ophthalmopathy progression with about 71% sensitivity and roughly 72% specificity; some 13 predicted patients were CT-confirmed with GO in a median of around 6 months. Ophthalmopathy was separated from stable hyperthyroidism by the 13-signature model with more than 85% sensitivity and 81% to 84% specificity in cross-validation and with 80%/75% in the test set.

For repertoire sequencing, TCR beta CDR3 regions were amplified from RNA transcripts. HTBI primers and the Qiagen OneStep RT-PCR kit were used in a first-round RT-PCR, which was followed by a second-round multiplex PCR, size selection and purification. Sequencing of the libraries was carried out on an Illumina HiSeq2000 in paired-end mode with 100 bp reads. From the authors' description of their analysis: SOAPnuke was used for read processing, and reads with adapters, uncalled bases, a mean Phred below 15, or no exact constant-primer or identifier match were discarded. COPE v1.2.5 was used to merge high-quality paired reads. Each unique nucleotide sequence was treated as a clonotype, and MiTCR v1.1 was used to align the clonotypes to the IMGT TRB V, D and J references. Only V-J combinations with frequency above 0.0001 were analysed, covering 99% to 99.2% of repertoires. For each V-J combination, a TCR clonal expansion and chaos score was defined as F50 clonal expansion divided by the chaos observed in the TCRdist matrix. Welch's t-statistics and random forest were used to narrow the features down to around 12 V-J combinations, which were then fed into a naive Bayes classifier. The Morisita-Horn index was used to measure how similar the thyroid and blood repertoires were. Using fastp at Q25 and MiXCR, TCRdb reprocessed the public reads and kept productive beta chains. Merged by CDR3 protein, the rows form single entries marked with the most common genes and DNA. The V and J calls here are based on TCRdb, not the publication. Across this sample there are a few hundred thousand distinct CDR3 sequences, with about 15% seen only once. The ten top clones hold 2% to 2.5% of the sample.

CDR1 and CDR2 were assigned from the germline V gene as MDHEN and SYDVKM. From cysteine to phenylalanine, the CDR3 is 12 amino acids long. Just the 36-base CDR3 DNA is kept, in frame starting at base 1. A patient counted as having stable hyperthyroidism if there was no progression to ophthalmopathy within 18 months of follow-up. Hyperthyroidism patients were newly diagnosed, with disease duration under 2 months, and aged 18 to 65 years. Patients were excluded if they had other autoimmune diseases, uncontrolled infections, pregnancy or lactation. Diagnosis was based on clinical symptoms, serum thyroxine, TRAb, thyroid ultrasound and orbital computed tomography. Ficoll-Paque density gradient centrifugation was used to isolate PBMCs from 10 ml of fresh peripheral blood. Total RNA was extracted using Trizol reagent, and RNA quality was checked on an Agilent 2100 Bioanalyzer. The table lists this clonotype with many counts. No cognate antigen has been identified for it. A junction end diverges from the germline sequence, so it may reflect a read error.

What was sequenced was peripheral blood. The TCR sequence derives from an adult woman with stable Graves' hyperthyroidism. Recombination linked TRBV28 to TRBJ2-4; 9 central nucleotides agree with TRBD1. At the DNA level, the sequence is TGTGCCACGGGACAGGGTCTCAGCATTAAGTACTTC. This is translated as CATGQGLSIKYF.